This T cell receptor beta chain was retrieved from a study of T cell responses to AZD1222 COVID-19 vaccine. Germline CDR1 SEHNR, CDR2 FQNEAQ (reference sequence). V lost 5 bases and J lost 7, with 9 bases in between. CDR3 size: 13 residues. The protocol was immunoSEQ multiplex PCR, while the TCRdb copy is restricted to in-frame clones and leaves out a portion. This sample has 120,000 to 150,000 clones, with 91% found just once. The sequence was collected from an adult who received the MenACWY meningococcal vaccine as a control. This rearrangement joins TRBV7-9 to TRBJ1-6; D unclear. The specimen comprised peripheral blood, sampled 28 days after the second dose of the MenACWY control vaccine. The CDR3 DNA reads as TGTGCCAGCAGCATCGAGATCAATTCACCCCTCCACTTT. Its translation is CASSIEINSPLHF.